The clone carrying this T cell receptor beta chain has just one count. Authors' analysis steps: It was from reference gene primer amplification that nucleated cell counts were estimated. The protocol was immunoSEQ multiplex PCR, while the TCRdb copy is restricted to in-frame clones and leaves out a portion. D and trimming come from the DNA, and the V and J calls and clone size come from that table. The data show 400,000 or so clones, roughly 86% seen once. V shed 2 bases and J 4 bases; nucleotides not matched to a gene: 3. The CDR3 extends over 14 amino acids. Germline V gives CDR1 SGHAT, CDR2 FQNNGV. The data belong to a study of blood T cell repertoires in COVID-19. Study background: Acute and convalescent COVID-19 specimens originated in the United States, Italy and Spain. PBMCs, B-cell-depleted T cells, or T cells provided the cDNA or gDNA that made up the material.

The specimen was peripheral blood. This TCR was recovered from a human donor in a cohort sampled during active COVID-19. V usage is TRBV11-2 and J usage is TRBJ1-2; 8 positions agree with TRBD1. This chain's CDR3 is CASSLTGQGYGYTF. CDR3 sequence (DNA): TGTGCCAGCAGCTTAACCGGACAGGGCTATGGCTACACCTTC.